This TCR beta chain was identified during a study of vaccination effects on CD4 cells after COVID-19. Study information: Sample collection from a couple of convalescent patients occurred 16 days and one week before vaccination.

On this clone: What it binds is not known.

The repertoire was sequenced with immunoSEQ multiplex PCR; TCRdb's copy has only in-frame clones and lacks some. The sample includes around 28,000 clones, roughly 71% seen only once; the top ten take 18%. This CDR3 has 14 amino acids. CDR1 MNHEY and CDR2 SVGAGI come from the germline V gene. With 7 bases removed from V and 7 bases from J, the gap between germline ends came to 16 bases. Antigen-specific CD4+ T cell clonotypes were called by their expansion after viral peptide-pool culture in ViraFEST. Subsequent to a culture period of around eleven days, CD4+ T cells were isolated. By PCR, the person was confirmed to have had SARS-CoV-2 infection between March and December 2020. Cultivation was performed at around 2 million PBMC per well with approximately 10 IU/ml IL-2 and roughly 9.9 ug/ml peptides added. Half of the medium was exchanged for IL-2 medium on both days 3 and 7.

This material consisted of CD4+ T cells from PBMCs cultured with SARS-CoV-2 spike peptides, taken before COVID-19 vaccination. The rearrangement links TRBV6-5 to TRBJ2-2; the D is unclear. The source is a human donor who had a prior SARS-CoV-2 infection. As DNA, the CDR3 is TGTGCCAGCACACCCTCTTGGTGGGGCGGGGAGCTGTTTTTT. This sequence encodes CASTPSWWGGELFF.